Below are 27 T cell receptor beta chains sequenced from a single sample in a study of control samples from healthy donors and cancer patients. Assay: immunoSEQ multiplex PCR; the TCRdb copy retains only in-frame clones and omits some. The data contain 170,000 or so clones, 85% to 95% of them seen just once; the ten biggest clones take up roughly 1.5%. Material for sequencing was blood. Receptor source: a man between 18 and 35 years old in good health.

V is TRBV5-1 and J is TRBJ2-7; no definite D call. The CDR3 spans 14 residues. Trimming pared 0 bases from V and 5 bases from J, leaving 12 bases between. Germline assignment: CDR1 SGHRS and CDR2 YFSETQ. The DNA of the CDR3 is TGCGCCAGCAGCTTGGGTAACAAAATCAACGAGCAGTACTTC. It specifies CASSLGNKINEQYF.

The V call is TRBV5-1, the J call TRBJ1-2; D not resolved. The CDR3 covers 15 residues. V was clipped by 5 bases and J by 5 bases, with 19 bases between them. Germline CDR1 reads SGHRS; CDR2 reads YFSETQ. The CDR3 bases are TGCGCCAGCAGAAAGGCGGTTATAGATGGTTATGGCTACACCTTC. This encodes CASRKAVIDGYGYTF.

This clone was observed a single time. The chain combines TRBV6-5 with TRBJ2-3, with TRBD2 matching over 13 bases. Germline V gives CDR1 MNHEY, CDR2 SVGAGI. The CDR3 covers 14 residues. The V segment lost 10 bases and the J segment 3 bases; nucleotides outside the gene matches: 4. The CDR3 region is CATVTSGGTDTQYF. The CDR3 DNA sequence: TGTGCCACCGTGACTAGCGGGGGGACAGATACGCAGTATTTT.

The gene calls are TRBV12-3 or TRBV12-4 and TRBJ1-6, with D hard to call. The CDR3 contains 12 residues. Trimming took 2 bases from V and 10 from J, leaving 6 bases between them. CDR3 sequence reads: CASSLSRSPLHF. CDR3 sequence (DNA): TGTGCCAGCAGTTTATCCCGGTCACCCCTCCACTTT.

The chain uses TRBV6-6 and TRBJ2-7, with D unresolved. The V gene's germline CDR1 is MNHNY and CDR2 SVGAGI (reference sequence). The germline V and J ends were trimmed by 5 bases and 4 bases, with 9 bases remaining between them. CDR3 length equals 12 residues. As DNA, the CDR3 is TGTGCCAGCAGTCGCCCCGATTACGAGCAGTACTTC. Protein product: CASSRPDYEQYF.

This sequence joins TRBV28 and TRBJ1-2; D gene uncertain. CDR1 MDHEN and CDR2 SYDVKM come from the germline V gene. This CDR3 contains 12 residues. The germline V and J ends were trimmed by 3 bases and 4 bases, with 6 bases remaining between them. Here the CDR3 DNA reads TGTGCCAGCAGTTTCCGACCCTATGGCTACACCTTC. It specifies CASSFRPYGYTF.

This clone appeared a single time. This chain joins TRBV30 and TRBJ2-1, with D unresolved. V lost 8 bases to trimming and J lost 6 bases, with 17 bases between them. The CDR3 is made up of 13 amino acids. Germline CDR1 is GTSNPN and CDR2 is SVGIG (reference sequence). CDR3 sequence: CATNLVGFNEQFF. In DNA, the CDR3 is TGTGCCACAAATTTGGTAGGGTTCAATGAGCAGTTCTTC. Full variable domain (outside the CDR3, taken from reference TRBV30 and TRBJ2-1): SQTIHQWPATLVQPVGSPLSLECTVEGTSNPNLYWYRQAAGRGLQLLFYSVGIGQISSEVPQNLSASRPQDRQFILSSKKLLLSDSGFYLCATNLVGFNEQFFGPGTRLTVL.

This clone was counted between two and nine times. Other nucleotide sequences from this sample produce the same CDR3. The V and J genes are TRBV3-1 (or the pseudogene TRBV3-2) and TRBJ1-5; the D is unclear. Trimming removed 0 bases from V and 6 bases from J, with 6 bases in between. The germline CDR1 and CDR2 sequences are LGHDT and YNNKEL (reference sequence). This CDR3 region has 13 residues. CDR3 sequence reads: CASSQDLGQPQHF. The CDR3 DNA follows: TGTGCCAGCAGCCAAGATCTCGGTCAGCCCCAGCATTTT.

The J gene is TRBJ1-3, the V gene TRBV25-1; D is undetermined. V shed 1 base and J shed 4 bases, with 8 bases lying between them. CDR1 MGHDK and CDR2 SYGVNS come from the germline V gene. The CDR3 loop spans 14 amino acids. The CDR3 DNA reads TGTGCCAGCAGTGAATCCCTACGGGGAAACACCATATATTTT. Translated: CASSESLRGNTIYF.

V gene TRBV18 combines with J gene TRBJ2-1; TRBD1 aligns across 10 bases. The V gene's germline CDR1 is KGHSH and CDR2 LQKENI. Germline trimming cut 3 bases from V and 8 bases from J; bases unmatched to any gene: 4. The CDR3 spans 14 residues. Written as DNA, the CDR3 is TGTGCCAGCTCACCGGGGACAGGGGAGGATGAGCAGTTCTTC. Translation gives CASSPGTGEDEQFF.

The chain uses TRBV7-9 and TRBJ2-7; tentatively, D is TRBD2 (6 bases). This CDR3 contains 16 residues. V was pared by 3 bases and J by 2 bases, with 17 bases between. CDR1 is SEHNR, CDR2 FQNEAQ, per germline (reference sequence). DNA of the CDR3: TGTGCCAGCAGCTTGGGGGGAACCACGAGTACCTACGAGCAGTACTTC. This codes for CASSLGGTTSTYEQYF.

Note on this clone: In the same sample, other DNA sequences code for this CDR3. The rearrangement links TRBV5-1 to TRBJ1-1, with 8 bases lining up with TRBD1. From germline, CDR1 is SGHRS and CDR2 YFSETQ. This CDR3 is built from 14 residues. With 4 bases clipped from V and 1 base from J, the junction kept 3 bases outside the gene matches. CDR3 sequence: CASSLGQANTEAFF. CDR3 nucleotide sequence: TGCGCCAGCAGCCTGGGACAGGCGAACACTGAAGCTTTCTTT.

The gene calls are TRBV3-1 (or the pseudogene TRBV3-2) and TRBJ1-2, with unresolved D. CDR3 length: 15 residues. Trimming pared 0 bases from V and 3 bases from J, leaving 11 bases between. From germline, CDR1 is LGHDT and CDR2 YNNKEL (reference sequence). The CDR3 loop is CASSQDPETYYGYTF. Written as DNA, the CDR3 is TGTGCCAGCAGCCAAGACCCAGAAACCTACTATGGCTACACCTTC.

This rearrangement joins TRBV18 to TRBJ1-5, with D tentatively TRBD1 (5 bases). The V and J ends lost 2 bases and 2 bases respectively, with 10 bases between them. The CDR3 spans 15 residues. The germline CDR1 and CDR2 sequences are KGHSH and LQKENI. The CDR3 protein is CASSPSQQGNQPQHF. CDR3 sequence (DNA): TGTGCCAGCTCACCATCGCAACAGGGCAATCAGCCCCAGCATTTT.

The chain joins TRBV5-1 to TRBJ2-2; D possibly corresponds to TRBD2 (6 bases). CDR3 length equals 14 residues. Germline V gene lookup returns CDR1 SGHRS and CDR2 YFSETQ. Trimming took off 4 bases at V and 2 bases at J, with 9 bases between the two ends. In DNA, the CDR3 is TGCGCCAGCAGCGACACTAGCAACACCGGGGAGCTGTTTTTT. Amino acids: CASSDTSNTGELFF. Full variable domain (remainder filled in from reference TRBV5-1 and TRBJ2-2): KAGVTQTPRYLIKTRGQQVTLSCSPISGHRSVSWYQQTPGQGLQFLFEYFSETQRNKGNFPGRFSGRQFSNSRSEMNVSTLELGDSALYLCASSDTSNTGELFFGEGSRLTVL.

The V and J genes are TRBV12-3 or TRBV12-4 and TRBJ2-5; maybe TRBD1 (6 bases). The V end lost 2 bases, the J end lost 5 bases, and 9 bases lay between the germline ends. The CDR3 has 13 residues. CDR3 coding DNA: TGTGCCAGCAGTTTAACAGGGATGGAGACCCAGTACTTC. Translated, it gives CASSLTGMETQYF.

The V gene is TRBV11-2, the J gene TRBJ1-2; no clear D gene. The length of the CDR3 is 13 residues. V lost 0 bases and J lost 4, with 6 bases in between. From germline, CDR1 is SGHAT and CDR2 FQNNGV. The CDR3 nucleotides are TGTGCCAGCAGCTTAGAAGGTAGCTATGGCTACACCTTC. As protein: CASSLEGSYGYTF.

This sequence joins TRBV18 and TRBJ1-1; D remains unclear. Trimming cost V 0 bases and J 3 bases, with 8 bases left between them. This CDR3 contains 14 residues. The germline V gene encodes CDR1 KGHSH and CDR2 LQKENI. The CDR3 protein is CASSPPVSYTEAFF. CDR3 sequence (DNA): TGTGCCAGCTCACCACCGGTCAGCTACACTGAAGCTTTCTTT.

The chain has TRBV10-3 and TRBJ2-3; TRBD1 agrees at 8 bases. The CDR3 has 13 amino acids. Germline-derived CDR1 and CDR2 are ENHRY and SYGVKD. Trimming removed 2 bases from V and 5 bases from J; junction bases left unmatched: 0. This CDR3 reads CAISEGQGDTQYF. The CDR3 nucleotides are TGTGCCATCAGTGAGGGACAGGGAGATACGCAGTATTTT.

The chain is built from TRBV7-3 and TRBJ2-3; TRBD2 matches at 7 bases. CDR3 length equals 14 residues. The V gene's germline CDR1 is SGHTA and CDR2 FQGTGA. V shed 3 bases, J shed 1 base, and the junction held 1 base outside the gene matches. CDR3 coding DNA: TGTGCCAGCAGCTTTCGGGGGGGCACAGATACGCAGTATTTT. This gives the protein CASSFRGGTDTQYF. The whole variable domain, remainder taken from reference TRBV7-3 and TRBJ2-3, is GAGVSQTPSNKVTEKGKYVELRCDPISGHTALYWYRQSLGQGPEFLIYFQGTGAADDSGLPNDRFFAVRPEGSVSTLKIQRTERGDSAVYLCASSFRGGTDTQYFGPGTRLTVL.

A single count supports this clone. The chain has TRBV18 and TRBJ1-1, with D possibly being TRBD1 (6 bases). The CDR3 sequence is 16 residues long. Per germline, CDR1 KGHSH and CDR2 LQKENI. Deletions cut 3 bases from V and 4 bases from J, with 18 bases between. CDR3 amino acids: CASSPTILRGGTEAFF. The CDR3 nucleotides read TGTGCCAGCTCACCGACCATCCTGAGGGGGGGCACTGAAGCTTTCTTT.

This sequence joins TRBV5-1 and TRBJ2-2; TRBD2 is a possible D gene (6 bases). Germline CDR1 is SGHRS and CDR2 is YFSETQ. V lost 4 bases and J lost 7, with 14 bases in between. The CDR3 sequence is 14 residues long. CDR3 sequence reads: CASSLGGGSGELFF. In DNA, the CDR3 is TGCGCCAGCAGCCTCGGGGGTGGCAGCGGGGAGCTGTTTTTT.

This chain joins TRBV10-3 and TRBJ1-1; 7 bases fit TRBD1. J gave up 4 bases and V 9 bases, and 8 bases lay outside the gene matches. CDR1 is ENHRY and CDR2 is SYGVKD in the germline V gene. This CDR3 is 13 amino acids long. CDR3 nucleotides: TGTGCCATAACCCCAGGGGGAAGCACTGAAGCTTTCTTT. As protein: CAITPGGSTEAFF.

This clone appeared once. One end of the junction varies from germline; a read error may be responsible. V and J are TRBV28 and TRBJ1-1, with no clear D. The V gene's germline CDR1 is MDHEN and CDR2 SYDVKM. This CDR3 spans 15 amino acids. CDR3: CAGSFTERMNTEAFF. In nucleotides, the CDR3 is TGTGCCGGCAGCTTTACCGAGCGCATGAACACTGAAGCTTTCTTT.

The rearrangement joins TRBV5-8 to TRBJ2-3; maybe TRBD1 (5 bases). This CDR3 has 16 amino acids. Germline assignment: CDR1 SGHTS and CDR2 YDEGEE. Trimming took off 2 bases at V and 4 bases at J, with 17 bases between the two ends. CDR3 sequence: CASSFGQGLVADTQYF. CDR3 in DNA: TGTGCCAGCAGCTTTGGTCAGGGTCTTGTCGCAGATACGCAGTATTTT.

CDR3 in DNA: TGTGCCAGCAGCGTAGCTAGCGGGGGGCTCGGAGATACGCAGTATTTT. Amino acid sequence: CASSVASGGLGDTQYF. The chain joins TRBV9 to TRBJ2-3; 11 bases are a match to TRBD2. The CDR3 is 16 residues long. Germline CDR1 reads SGDLS; CDR2 reads YYNGEE. V lost 0 bases, J lost 5 bases, and 5 bases stayed unmatched. The full variable domain, rest sourced from reference TRBV9 and TRBJ2-3, is DSGVTQTPKHLITATGQRVTLRCSPRSGDLSVYWYQQSLDQGLQFLIQYYNGEERAKGNILERFSAQQFPDLHSELNLSSLELGDSALYFCASSVASGGLGDTQYFGPGTRLTVL.

CDR3 region: CASSVATGPDTQYF. The CDR3 DNA reads TGTGCCAGCAGCGTAGCTACAGGGCCAGATACGCAGTATTTT. The chain is built from TRBV9 and TRBJ2-3; TRBD1 might be the D (6 bases). The CDR3 extends over 14 amino acids. The germline V gene has CDR1 SGDLS and CDR2 YYNGEE. V lost 0 bases and J 4 bases, leaving 9 bases between the germline ends.